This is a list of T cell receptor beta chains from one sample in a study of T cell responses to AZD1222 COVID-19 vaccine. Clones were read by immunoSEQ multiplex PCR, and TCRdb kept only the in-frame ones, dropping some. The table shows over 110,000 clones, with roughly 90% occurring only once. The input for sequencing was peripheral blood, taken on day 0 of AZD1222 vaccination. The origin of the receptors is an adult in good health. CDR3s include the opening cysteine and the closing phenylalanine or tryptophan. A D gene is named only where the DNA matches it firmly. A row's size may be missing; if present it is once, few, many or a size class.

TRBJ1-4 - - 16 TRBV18 CASSPALATTNEKLFF TGTGCCAGCTCACCCGCCTTGGCAACAACTAATGAAAAACTGTTTTTT
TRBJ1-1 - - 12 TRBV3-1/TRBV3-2 CASSLGGYEAFF TGTGCCAGCAGCTTGGGGGGGTATGAAGCTTTCTTT
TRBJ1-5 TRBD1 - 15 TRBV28 CASSQDRDSGQPQHF TGTGCCAGCAGTCAAGACAGGGATTCCGGTCAGCCCCAGCATTTT
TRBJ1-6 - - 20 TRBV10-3 CAISESNPDKPSSYNSPLHF TGTGCCATCAGTGAGTCGAATCCCGACAAACCCAGCTCCTATAATTCACCCCTCCACTTT
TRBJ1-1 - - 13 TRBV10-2 CASTPRTDTEAFF TGCGCCAGCACCCCTAGGACGGACACTGAAGCTTTCTTT
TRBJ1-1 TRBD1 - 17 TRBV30 CACAPWTGWGMNTEAFF TGTGCCTGTGCCCCCTGGACAGGGTGGGGGATGAACACTGAAGCTTTCTTT
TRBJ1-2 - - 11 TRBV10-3 CAISEGKSDTF TGTGCCATCAGTGAAGGCAAGTCGGACACCTTC
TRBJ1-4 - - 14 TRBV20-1 CSASRPGGDEKLFF TGCAGTGCTAGTCGGCCAGGAGGAGACGAAAAACTGTTTTTT
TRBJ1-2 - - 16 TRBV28 CASTIEMPGRAKGYTF TGTGCCAGCACCATCGAGATGCCAGGGAGGGCGAAGGGCTACACCTTC
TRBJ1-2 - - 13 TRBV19 CASRQGGNYGYTF TGTGCCAGTAGGCAGGGCGGGAACTATGGCTACACCTTC
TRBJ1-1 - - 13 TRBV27 CASSLRGYTEAFF TGTGCCAGCAGTTTAAGAGGCTACACTGAAGCTTTCTTT
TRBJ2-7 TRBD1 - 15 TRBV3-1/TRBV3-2 CASSQGGQGFDEQYF TGTGCCAGCAGCCAAGGGGGACAGGGGTTCGACGAGCAGTACTTC
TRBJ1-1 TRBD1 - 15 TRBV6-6 CASDAPTGMNTEAFF TGTGCCAGCGACGCACCGACAGGGATGAACACTGAAGCTTTCTTT
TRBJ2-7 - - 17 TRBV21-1 CASSKALFRDRGPEQYF TGTGCCAGCAGCAAAGCGCTTTTCCGGGACAGGGGACCCGAGCAGTACTTC
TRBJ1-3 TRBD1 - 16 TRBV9 CASSVRDRRSGNTIYF TGTGCCAGCAGCGTCCGGGACAGGCGCTCTGGAAACACCATATATTTT
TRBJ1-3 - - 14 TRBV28 CASSGLGGGNTIYF TGTGCCAGCAGTGGTTTAGGGGGTGGAAACACCATATATTTT
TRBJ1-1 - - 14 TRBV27 CASSLSRAVPEAFF TGTGCCAGCAGTTTATCCCGGGCTGTCCCTGAAGCTTTCTTT
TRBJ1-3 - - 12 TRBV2 CASSGGGNTIYF TGTGCCAGCAGTGGGGGGGGAAACACCATATATTTT
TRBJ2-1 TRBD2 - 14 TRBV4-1 CASSRLAGVNEQFF TGCGCCAGCAGCCGGCTAGCGGGAGTCAATGAGCAGTTCTTC
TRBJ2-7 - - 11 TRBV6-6 CASSYRKQQYF TGTGCCAGCAGTTATCGGAAACAGCAGTACTTC
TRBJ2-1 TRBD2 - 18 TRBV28 CASSLRPLAGLHYNEQFF TGTGCCAGCAGTTTACGGCCCTTAGCGGGCTTGCACTACAATGAGCAGTTCTTC
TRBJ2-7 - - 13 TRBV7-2 CASSLLGSYEQYF TGTGCCAGCAGCTTACTCGGCAGCTACGAGCAGTACTTC
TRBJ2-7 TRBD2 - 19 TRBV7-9 CASSLVVEAGGLSSYEQYF TGTGCCAGCAGCTTAGTGGTAGAAGCGGGGGGTCTCAGCTCCTACGAGCAGTACTTC
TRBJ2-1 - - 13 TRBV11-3 CASSLQRGNEQFF TGTGCCAGCAGCTTACAAAGGGGCAATGAGCAGTTCTTC
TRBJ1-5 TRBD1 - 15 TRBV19 CASSIDPTGRLAQHF TGTGCCAGTAGTATAGATCCGACAGGGCGGTTGGCCCAGCATTTT
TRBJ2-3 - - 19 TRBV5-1 CASSLVDRLGTSSTDTQYF TGCGCCAGCAGCTTGGTAGACAGGTTAGGAACTTCTAGCACAGATACGCAGTATTTT
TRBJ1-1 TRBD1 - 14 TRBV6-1 CASSEYRGRTEAFF TGTGCCAGCAGTGAGTACAGGGGGCGGACTGAAGCTTTCTTT
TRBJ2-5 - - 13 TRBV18 CASSPPTEETQYF TGTGCCAGCTCACCGCCGACAGAAGAGACCCAGTACTTC
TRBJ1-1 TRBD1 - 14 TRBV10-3 CAISEGYRGTEAFF TGTGCCATCAGTGAGGGGTACAGGGGCACTGAAGCTTTCTTT
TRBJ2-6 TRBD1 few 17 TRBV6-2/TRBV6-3 CASSYRTGVNGANVLTF TGTGCCAGCAGTTATAGAACAGGGGTGAATGGGGCCAACGTCCTGACTTTC
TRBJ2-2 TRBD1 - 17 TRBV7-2 CASSFRDRGQYTGELFF TGTGCCAGCAGCTTCCGGGACAGGGGGCAGTACACCGGGGAGCTGTTTTTT
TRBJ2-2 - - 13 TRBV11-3 CASSLVGTGELFF TGTGCCAGCAGCTTAGTCGGGACCGGGGAGCTGTTTTTT
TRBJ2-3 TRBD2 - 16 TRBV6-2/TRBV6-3 CASSNPQGGVTDTQYF TGTGCCAGCAGTAACCCGCAGGGAGGGGTCACAGATACGCAGTATTTT
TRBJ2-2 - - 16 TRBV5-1 CASSPDSQSITGELFF TGCGCCAGCAGCCCGGACAGCCAAAGTATCACCGGGGAGCTGTTTTTT
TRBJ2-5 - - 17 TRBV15 CATSRGGSKPYQETQYF TGTGCCACCAGCAGGGGTGGGAGTAAACCGTACCAAGAGACCCAGTACTTC
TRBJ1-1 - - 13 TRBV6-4 CASSERRNTEAFF TGTGCCAGCAGTGAGAGAAGGAACACTGAAGCTTTCTTT
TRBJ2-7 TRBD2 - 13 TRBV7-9 CASSSLAGYEQYF TGTGCCAGCAGCTCGCTAGCGGGATACGAGCAGTACTTC
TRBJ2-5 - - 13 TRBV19 CASSLGAYMSQYF TGTGCCAGTAGTCTCGGGGCCTACATGTCCCAGTACTTC
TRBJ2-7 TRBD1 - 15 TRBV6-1 CASSDQTGSPYEQYF TGTGCCAGCAGTGACCAGACAGGGAGTCCCTACGAGCAGTACTTC
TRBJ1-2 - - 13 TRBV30 CAWSAMGDYGYTF TGTGCCTGGAGTGCTATGGGGGACTATGGCTACACCTTC
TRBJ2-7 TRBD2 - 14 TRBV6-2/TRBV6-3 CASSYPSGRFGWHF TGTGCCAGCAGTTACCCTAGCGGGAGATTCGGTTGGCACTTC
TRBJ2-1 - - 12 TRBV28 CASTSPGREQFF TGTGCCAGCACCTCCCCGGGGCGTGAGCAGTTCTTC
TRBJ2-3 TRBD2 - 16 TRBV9 CASSETSGRVTDTQYF TGTGCCAGCAGCGAGACTAGCGGGAGGGTGACAGATACGCAGTATTTT
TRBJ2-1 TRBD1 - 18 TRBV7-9 CASSPFLGQGATHNEQFF TGTGCCAGCAGCCCGTTCCTGGGACAGGGGGCGACCCACAATGAGCAGTTCTTC
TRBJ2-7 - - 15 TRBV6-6 CASSYLQGPSYEQYF TGTGCCAGCAGTTATTTGCAGGGCCCCTCCTACGAGCAGTACTTC
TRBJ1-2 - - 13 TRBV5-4 CASSYRDLGGYTF TGTGCCAGCAGCTACAGGGACCTGGGGGGCTACACCTTC
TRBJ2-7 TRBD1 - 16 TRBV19 CASSMGGGQGPYEQYF TGTGCCAGTAGTATGGGAGGAGGACAGGGGCCCTACGAGCAGTACTTC
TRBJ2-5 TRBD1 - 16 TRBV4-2 CASSPQTQGVGETQYF TGTGCCAGCAGCCCGCAAACCCAGGGGGTAGGGGAGACCCAGTACTTC